The rows below give T cell receptor beta chains drawn from one sample of a study of a mutant IDH1 vaccine in newly diagnosed glioma. What these receptors recognize is not known. Clones were sequenced by immunoSEQ multiplex PCR, and TCRdb holds only the in-frame ones, with some missing. This sample has fewer than 70,000 clones, with around nine tenths found just once. Source: PBMCs, taken from a glioma patient whose treatment included an IDH1 peptide vaccine. The receptor source for this set is a man in his forties with glioma. The CDR3 runs from the conserved cysteine through the conserved F or W. The D gene is left open where the match is weak. Part of the rows lack a size; the others show once, few, many or a class for expanded clones.

TRBV6-1	.	.	TRBJ1-2	CASSEWDGRGGFYGYTF	TGTGCCAGCAGTGAATGGGACGGCAGGGGTGGGTTTTATGGCTACACCTTC
TRBV4-2	TRBD2	.	TRBJ2-3	CASSQDQAGGADTQYF	TGTGCCAGCAGCCAAGATCAGGCGGGGGGGGCAGATACGCAGTATTTT
TRBV11-3	.	.	TRBJ2-2	CASSLDPGQTGELFF	TGTGCCAGCAGCTTAGATCCTGGGCAAACCGGGGAGCTGTTTTTT
TRBV2	TRBD1	.	TRBJ2-7	CASSEISGQGRSSYEQYF	TGTGCCAGCAGTGAAATCAGCGGACAGGGTCGTAGCTCCTACGAGCAGTACTTC
TRBV9	.	.	TRBJ1-2	CASSPTDGVIRGYTF	TGTGCCAGCAGCCCCACAGACGGCGTCATAAGAGGCTACACCTTC
TRBV6-4	.	once	TRBJ2-1	CASSDSTGFNEQFF	TGTGCCAGCAGTGACTCAACGGGGTTCAATGAGCAGTTCTTC
TRBV5-6	TRBD2	.	TRBJ2-7	CASSSFVRGGVGPEQYF	TGTGCCAGCAGCTCATTTGTGCGCGGGGGAGTAGGCCCCGAGCAGTACTTC
TRBV9	.	.	TRBJ2-3	CASSVDLMTDTQYF	TGTGCCAGCAGCGTAGATCTGATGACAGATACGCAGTATTTT
TRBV9	.	.	TRBJ1-2	CASSPSGMGSGYTF	TGTGCCAGCAGCCCTAGCGGCATGGGCTCAGGCTACACCTTC
TRBV6-5	TRBD1	.	TRBJ1-1	CASSSPTGWNTEAFF	TGTGCCAGCAGTTCCCCGACAGGGTGGAACACTGAAGCTTTCTTT
TRBV6-4	TRBD1	.	TRBJ1-2	CASSDLGGASYGYTF	TGTGCCAGCAGTGACTTAGGGGGCGCGAGCTATGGCTACACCTTC
TRBV5-1	.	.	TRBJ1-4	CASSLDAVSGEKLFF	TGCGCCAGCAGCTTGGACGCCGTCTCGGGGGAAAAACTGTTTTTT
TRBV5-1	.	few	TRBJ1-4	CASSFVDTTNEKLFF	TGCGCCAGCAGCTTTGTAGACACAACTAATGAAAAACTGTTTTTT
TRBV10-3	.	.	TRBJ2-3	CAISADKDTDTQYF	TGTGCCATCAGTGCGGACAAAGACACAGATACGCAGTATTTT
TRBV12-5	.	.	TRBJ2-1	CASGLSRGGYHNEQFF	TGTGCTAGTGGTTTGTCCCGAGGAGGGTACCACAATGAGCAGTTCTTC
TRBV4-1	.	.	TRBJ2-5	CASSQLQWETQYF	TGCGCCAGCAGCCAGCTACAGTGGGAGACCCAGTACTTC
TRBV5-1	.	.	TRBJ1-6	CASSHEGPSNNSPLHF	TGCGCCAGCAGCCACGAGGGACCTTCTAATAATTCACCCCTCCACTTT
TRBV28	.	.	TRBJ2-2	CASTPAGQITGELFF	TGTGCCAGCACTCCCGCGGGACAGATCACCGGGGAGCTGTTTTTT
TRBV27	TRBD1	.	TRBJ1-1	CASSPLGDRSLGNTEAFF	TGTGCCAGCAGTCCCTTAGGGGACAGGTCCCTGGGGAACACTGAAGCTTTCTTT
TRBV19	.	.	TRBJ1-3	CASSPRDIGNTIYF	TGTGCCAGTAGTCCCCGGGACATAGGAAACACCATATATTTT
TRBV28	TRBD2	.	TRBJ2-7	CASSPTRAGASEQYF	TGTGCCAGCAGCCCCACTAGGGCGGGAGCCAGCGAGCAGTACTTC
TRBV5-6	.	.	TRBJ2-6	CASSRGSGDGANVLTF	TGTGCCAGCAGTCGAGGCTCGGGGGACGGGGCCAACGTCCTGACTTTC
TRBV6-1	.	.	TRBJ1-5	CASSGQPQHF	TGTGCCAGCAGTGGTCAGCCCCAGCATTTT